These 27 T cell receptor beta chains were all obtained from the same sample, sequenced in a study of cytomegalovirus exposure and HLA in healthy donors. Use of 60 Vbeta and 13 Jbeta primers characterized the PCR. Sequenced by immunoSEQ multiplex PCR; TCRdb stores in-frame clones only, minus some. Among 170,000 or so clones listed, 70% to 80% were seen once. The sample was PBMCs. Source of these receptors: a woman in her twenties or thirties in good health and CMV-seropositive.

The J gene is TRBJ2-7, the V gene TRBV29-1; no clear D gene. The CDR3 is made up of 11 amino acids. V was trimmed by 4 bases and J by 1 base, leaving 5 bases between them. The germline gives CDR1 SQVTM, CDR2 ANQGSEA. CDR3 protein: CSVGSSYEQYF. The CDR3 DNA sequence: TGCAGCGTTGGTTCTTCCTACGAGCAGTACTTC.

The chain employs TRBV5-5 and TRBJ2-2; D remains ambiguous. This CDR3 contains 16 residues. Trimming left V 4 bases short and J 6 bases short, with 19 bases between. Per germline, CDR1 SGHKS and CDR2 YYEKEE (reference sequence). CDR3 loop: CASSIRPETEAGELFF. CDR3 nucleotides: TGTGCCAGCAGCATTAGGCCGGAGACGGAAGCCGGGGAGCTGTTTTTT.

V and J are TRBV6-5 and TRBJ2-7; 9 bases match TRBD2. V shed 2 bases, J shed 12 bases, and the junction held 11 bases outside the gene matches. Germline CDR1 is MNHEY and CDR2 is SVGAGI. This CDR3 spans 14 amino acids. The CDR3: CASSYLLAGDGMYF. CDR3 coding DNA: TGTGCCAGCAGTTACCTCTTAGCGGGAGACGGAATGTACTTC.

This rearrangement joins TRBV19 to TRBJ1-1; 9 positions agree with TRBD1. V was clipped by 1 base and J by 6 bases; unmatched bases: 3. Per germline, CDR1 LNHDA and CDR2 SQIVND (reference sequence). The CDR3 has 14 amino acids. The CDR3 spells CASSIAGTGSEAFF. CDR3 sequence (DNA): TGTGCCAGTAGTATAGCTGGGACAGGGTCTGAAGCTTTCTTT. The full variable domain, with the rest looked up from reference TRBV19 and TRBJ1-1, is DGGITQSPKYLFRKEGQNVTLSCEQNLNHDAMYWYRQDPGQGLRLIYYSQIVNDFQKGDIAEGYSVSREKKESFPLTVTSAQKNPTAFYLCASSIAGTGSEAFFGQGTRLTVV.

V usage is TRBV4-3 and J usage is TRBJ2-7; 7 bases fit TRBD1. The germline gives CDR1 LGHNA, CDR2 YSLEER. Trimming cost V 4 bases and J 1 base; bases outside gene matches: 16. The CDR3 has 18 amino acids. CDR3 loop: CASSPRDSRLAGSYEQYF. DNA for the CDR3: TGCGCCAGCAGCCCCCGGGACAGCAGACTGGCCGGGTCCTACGAGCAGTACTTC.

This chain connects TRBV6-5 to TRBJ2-4; TRBD2 might be the D (5 bases). CDR1 and CDR2 from the germline V gene are MNHEY and SVGAGI. CDR3 length: 14 residues. The V gene lost 6 bases and the J gene lost 3 bases, with 12 bases spanning the gap. The CDR3 coding sequence is TGTGCCAGCAGCCCGCGAGGGATCAAAAACATTCAGTACTTC. Residues: CASSPRGIKNIQYF.

There are a few counts of this clone. The chain uses TRBV4-1 and TRBJ2-3; maybe TRBD2 (6 bases). Between the trimmed V and J ends, which lost 0 bases and 7 bases, there was a span of 14 bases. Germline lookup yields CDR1 MGHRA and CDR2 YSYEKL. The CDR3 covers 15 residues. For the CDR3, the DNA is TGCGCCAGCAGCCAAGAGAATGGCGGGGCACATACGCAGTATTTT. It translates to CASSQENGGAHTQYF.

The V and J genes are TRBV2 and TRBJ2-7; D might be TRBD1 (6 bases). CDR3 length: 16 amino acids. Germline CDR1 and CDR2: SNHLY and FYNNEI. Between the trimmed V and J ends, which lost 8 bases and 3 bases, there was a span of 23 bases. The CDR3 nucleotides are TGTGCCAGCTATAAAGGGGGTGCGCAGACCAACTACGAGCAGTACTTC. It translates to CASYKGGAQTNYEQYF.

This clone was seen a few times. The chain is built from TRBV11-3 and TRBJ2-2, with a weak D call TRBD1 (6 bases). Trimming took 3 bases from V and 4 from J, leaving 9 bases between them. The germline V gene has CDR1 SGHNT and CDR2 YENEEA. This CDR3 is built from 14 residues. DNA of the CDR3: TGTGCCAGCAGCTTTGAGGGGGTCACCGGGGAGCTGTTTTTT. Protein: CASSFEGVTGELFF.

This rearrangement joins TRBV10-3 to TRBJ1-5; D is unresolved. V was trimmed by 0 bases and J by 10 bases, leaving 13 bases between them. The CDR3 consists of 14 residues. CDR1 is ENHRY and CDR2 is SYGVKD in the germline V gene. Written as DNA, the CDR3 is TGTGCCATCAGTGAGTCATGGGAGGACGAACCCCAGCATTTT. The encoded protein is CAISESWEDEPQHF.

The genes are TRBV6-7 and TRBJ1-4, with D tentatively TRBD1 (5 bases). TRBV6-7 is identified as an open reading frame with a role that is uncertain. The CDR3 is 14 residues long. With 6 bases removed from V and 8 bases from J, the gap between germline ends came to 16 bases. The CDR3 sequence is CASSPEEGREKLFF. In DNA form, the CDR3 reads TGTGCCAGCAGCCCGGAGGAGGGGCGGGAAAAACTGTTTTTT.

V and J are TRBV15 and TRBJ1-1, with 9 positions matching TRBD1. The CDR3 totals 14 residues. J was trimmed by 5 bases and V by 4 bases; bases with no gene match: 5. Germline CDR1 is LNHNV and CDR2 is YYDKDF (reference sequence). The CDR3: CATSIDRGKTEAFF. As DNA, the CDR3 is TGTGCCACCAGCATCGACAGGGGGAAGACTGAAGCTTTCTTT.

V gene TRBV15 combines with J gene TRBJ1-6; maybe TRBD1 (5 bases). CDR3 length: 16 amino acids. V lost 4 bases and J lost 6, with 16 bases in between. Per germline, CDR1 LNHNV and CDR2 YYDKDF (reference sequence). CDR3 coding DNA: TGTGCCACCAGCACAGGGCCAGATTCTGGTAATTCACCCCTCCACTTT. Translation gives CATSTGPDSGNSPLHF.

Only a few counts were recorded for this clone. This chain links TRBV6-1 with TRBJ1-5; D remains ambiguous. V was shortened by 7 bases and J by 6 bases, with 13 bases between the two germline ends. From germline, CDR1 is MNHNS and CDR2 SASEGT. This CDR3 has 13 amino acids. The CDR3 here is CASNLAVGQPQHF. The CDR3 DNA is TGTGCCAGCAATTTAGCGGTGGGTCAGCCCCAGCATTTT.

J is TRBJ1-3 and V is TRBV10-2, with a weak D call TRBD1 (5 bases). The V gene lost 2 bases and the J gene lost 1 base, with 12 bases spanning the gap. The germline V gene has CDR1 WSHSY and CDR2 SAAADI. The CDR3 runs 16 residues. The CDR3, as DNA: TGCGCCAGCAGTGAGAGAACAGGACCTTCTGGAAACACCATATATTTT. Encoded protein: CASSERTGPSGNTIYF.

This chain links TRBV4-1 with TRBJ1-2; 7 bases map to TRBD1. Germline CDR1 reads MGHRA; CDR2 reads YSYEKL. The V segment lost 2 bases and the J segment 3 bases; nucleotides outside the gene matches: 3. The CDR3 totals 14 residues. The chain's CDR3 is CASSQPGTDYGYTF. CDR3 DNA: TGCGCCAGCAGCCAACCCGGGACAGACTATGGCTACACCTTC.

A single count supports this clone. The rearrangement uses TRBV5-1 and TRBJ2-7; D may be TRBD2 (6 bases). The CDR3 runs 19 residues. Between the trimmed V and J ends, which lost 3 bases and 3 bases, there was a span of 28 bases. CDR1 is SGHRS and CDR2 is YFSETQ in the germline V gene. In nucleotides, the CDR3 is TGCGCCAGCAGCTCAGGTCCCGGCCTTAATAGCGGACATCACTACGAGCAGTACTTC. Translating it yields CASSSGPGLNSGHHYEQYF.

V is TRBV6-1 and J is TRBJ2-7, with 12 bases that match TRBD2. The V and J ends lost 3 bases and 7 bases, in that order; junction bases with no gene match: 7. The CDR3 has 15 residues. The germline V gene encodes CDR1 MNHNS and CDR2 SASEGT. In DNA, the CDR3 is TGTGCCAGCAGTGACCGGACTAGCGGGACCGATGAGCAGTACTTC. The encoded protein is CASSDRTSGTDEQYF.

V is TRBV28 and J is TRBJ1-2; D uncertain. Between the trimmed V and J ends, which lost 7 bases and 4 bases, there was a span of 13 bases. Germline assignment: CDR1 MDHEN and CDR2 SYDVKM. The CDR3 has 13 residues. The DNA for the CDR3 is TGTGCCAGCACCTCTGCGGGCCCCTATGGCTACACCTTC. Protein sequence: CASTSAGPYGYTF.

This clone occurred once. The V and J genes are TRBV5-1 and TRBJ2-3; D gene uncertain. The V and J ends lost 0 bases and 0 bases respectively, with 8 bases between them. The CDR3 contains 15 residues. Germline V gene data show CDR1 as SGHRS and CDR2 as YFSETQ. Written as DNA, the CDR3 is TGCGCCAGCAGCTTGGACGGAGCTAGCACAGATACGCAGTATTTT. Its translation: CASSLDGASTDTQYF.

The CDR3 region has the DNA TGTGCCAGCAGTTTCGGGAGGGCCACTGAGCAGTTCTTC. Its protein is CASSFGRATEQFF. This sequence joins TRBV27 and TRBJ2-1; 8 bases are a match to TRBD2. CDR1 MNHEY and CDR2 SMNVEV come from the germline V gene (reference sequence). V shed 3 bases, J shed 9 bases, and the junction held 4 bases outside the gene matches. CDR3 length equals 13 residues.

The CDR3 DNA reads TGTGCCAGCAGTGAAGGGTGGGGCAGCATGAACACTGAAGCTTTCTTT. Its protein is CASSEGWGSMNTEAFF. The chain couples TRBV6-1 to TRBJ1-1; D possibly corresponds to TRBD1 (5 bases). V dropped 1 base and J dropped 0 bases, with 12 bases sitting between them. The CDR3 is made up of 16 amino acids. The germline CDR1 and CDR2 sequences are MNHNS and SASEGT.

V gene TRBV29-1 combines with J gene TRBJ1-2; D unclear. The V gene lost 1 base and the J gene lost 8 bases, with 14 bases spanning the gap. The CDR3 loop spans 13 amino acids. CDR1 and CDR2 from the germline V gene are SQVTM and ANQGSEA. The CDR3 bases are TGCAGCGTTGAAGTCCTACGGGGTGGAGGCTACACCTTC. This codes for CSVEVLRGGGYTF.

V and J are TRBV27 and TRBJ1-2; a possible D gene is TRBD1 (6 bases). The CDR3 is 17 amino acids. Germline assignment: CDR1 MNHEY and CDR2 SMNVEV (reference sequence). V lost 4 bases and J 3 bases, leaving 21 bases between the germline ends. The CDR3 DNA reads as TGTGCCAGCAGTTACCCGAGGCGAGGCCCAGGGGACTATGGCTACACCTTC. Protein: CASSYPRRGPGDYGYTF.

The chain combines TRBV9 with TRBJ1-1; D ambiguous. CDR1 SGDLS and CDR2 YYNGEE come from the germline V gene. V lost 0 bases and J 1 base, leaving 4 bases between the germline ends. The CDR3 is 13 amino acids. CDR3 sequence (DNA): TGTGCCAGCAGCGTAGACGGGAACACTGAAGCTTTCTTT. This gives the protein CASSVDGNTEAFF.

V gene TRBV13 combines with J gene TRBJ1-2; 8 bases are a match to TRBD1. Germline V gene data show CDR1 as PRHDT and CDR2 as FYEKMQ (reference sequence). This CDR3 has 15 amino acids. J gave up 4 bases and V 6 bases, and 10 bases lay outside the gene matches. In nucleotides, the CDR3 is TGTGCCAGCAGAAGGGAACGACAGGGGCCCTATGGCTACACCTTC. Residues: CASRRERQGPYGYTF.

The CDR3 DNA reads as TGTGCCAGCATTGGACAGGGCAGTGAGCAGTTCTTC. Its protein is CASIGQGSEQFF. This chain joins TRBV6-1 and TRBJ2-1; 8 nucleotides agree with TRBD1. The germline CDR1 and CDR2 sequences are MNHNS and SASEGT. CDR3 length equals 12 residues. V gave up 7 bases and J gave up 9 bases; unmatched junction bases: 5.